These 29 T cell receptor beta chains were sequenced from one sample in a study of cytomegalovirus exposure and HLA in healthy donors (dated by TCRdb to the late 2010s). Libraries were prepared through the immunoSEQ multiplex PCR assay. A mixture of 60 forward primers for TCR Vbeta segments and 13 reverse primers for TCR Jbeta segments was used in the multiplex PCR. TCRdb took over this immuneACCESS table, retaining in-frame rearrangements with V and J assigned. Such tables are incomplete; in checked studies, under half of the missing clones stem from an unresolved V gene, and the remainder is unexplained. This sample gives 85,000 to 100,000 clones in total; about two thirds of them show up just once. The ten largest make up 2% to 2.5% of the sample. The specimen sequenced was PBMCs. These receptor sequences come from a human donor in good health.

The rearrangement joins TRBV5-1 to TRBJ2-1; 8 bases map to TRBD2. There are 17 residues in the CDR3. The junction had 9 bases not matched to a gene; V was cut back by 4 bases and J by 0 bases. Germline assignment: CDR1 SGHRS and CDR2 YFSETQ. The CDR3 is CASSLLTGGSSYNEQFF. DNA of the CDR3: TGCGCCAGCAGCCTCCTAACGGGGGGGAGCTCCTACAATGAGCAGTTCTTC.

The rearrangement joins TRBV5-5 to TRBJ1-2; TRBD1 might be the D (6 bases). Germline V lookup: CDR1 SGHKS, CDR2 YYEKEE (reference sequence). Deletions cut 1 base from V and 0 bases from J, with 10 bases between. The CDR3 loop spans 15 amino acids. The CDR3 loop is CASSLNDRTNYGYTF. The CDR3 nucleotides are TGTGCCAGCAGCTTGAACGACAGGACTAACTATGGCTACACCTTC. Full variable domain (missing parts from reference TRBV5-5 and TRBJ1-2): DAGVTQSPTHLIKTRGQQVTLRCSPISGHKSVSWYQQVLGQGPQFIFQYYEKEERGRGNFPDRFSARQFPNYSSELNVNALLLGDSALYLCASSLNDRTNYGYTFGSGTRLTVV.

The V call is TRBV5-1, the J call TRBJ2-1; 9 nucleotides align to TRBD2. Germline-derived CDR1 and CDR2 are SGHRS and YFSETQ. This CDR3 comprises 16 residues. The J segment lost 8 bases and the V segment lost 4 bases, leaving 13 bases of the junction unmatched. The CDR3: CASSASPGLAADEQFF. CDR3 nucleotide sequence: TGCGCCAGCAGCGCAAGTCCGGGACTAGCCGCAGATGAGCAGTTCTTC.

The rearrangement joins TRBV9 to TRBJ2-7; D unclear. The germline V and J ends were trimmed by 0 bases and 1 base, with 5 bases remaining between them. Germline V gene data show CDR1 as SGDLS and CDR2 as YYNGEE. This CDR3 is 13 amino acids long. CDR3 region: CASSVDQSYEQYF. CDR3 sequence (DNA): TGTGCCAGCAGCGTAGATCAATCCTACGAGCAGTACTTC.

This clone has only one observation. The CDR3 bases are TGTGCCAGCAGCGACGGGTGGGTTCTCTATGGCTACACCTTC. As protein: CASSDGWVLYGYTF. The V call is TRBV11-2, the J call TRBJ1-2; unclear D gene. Trimming removed 5 bases at V and 4 bases at J, with 14 bases between. The CDR3 is 14 residues long. Germline V gives CDR1 SGHAT, CDR2 FQNNGV.

The chain employs TRBV9 and TRBJ2-5; TRBD2 aligns across 7 bases. The CDR3 length is 14 residues. Germline V gene sequence: CDR1 SGDLS, CDR2 YYNGEE. After removal of 4 bases from V and 5 bases from J, the junction contained 8 bases not matched to a gene. CDR3 bases: TGTGCCAGCAGCTTCGGACGGGGAGGGGAGACCCAGTACTTC. Protein sequence: CASSFGRGGETQYF.

The chain employs TRBV18 and TRBJ2-7; TRBD1 matches at 9 bases. Trimming cost V 0 bases and J 5 bases; bases outside gene matches: 8. From germline, CDR1 is KGHSH and CDR2 LQKENI. The CDR3 totals 16 residues. CDR3 protein: CASSPPVTGGNHEQYF. CDR3 nucleotides: TGTGCCAGCTCACCACCGGTGACAGGGGGTAACCACGAGCAGTACTTC. The full variable domain, in which reference TRBV18 and TRBJ2-7 provide the parts outside the CDR3, is NAGVMQNPRHLVRRRGQEARLRCSPMKGHSHVYWYRQLPEEGLKFMVYLQKENIIDESGMPKERFSAEFPKEGPSILRIQQVVRGDSAAYFCASSPPVTGGNHEQYFGPGTRLTVT.

The chain has TRBV2 and TRBJ2-3; D call uncertain. The CDR3 contains 15 residues. Germline CDR1 reads SNHLY; CDR2 reads FYNNEI. The V and J ends lost 2 bases and 1 base respectively, with 10 bases between them. The CDR3 DNA is TGTGCCAGCAGTGAACCGAGGTTTGGCACAGATACGCAGTATTTT. Its protein product is CASSEPRFGTDTQYF.

The rearrangement links TRBV30 to TRBJ1-2; D gene unclear. Trimming cost V 0 bases and J 7 bases, with 12 bases left between them. Germline values: CDR1 GTSNPN, CDR2 SVGIG (reference sequence). CDR3 length: 13 residues. CDR3 region: CAWSVRGVSGYTF. CDR3 DNA: TGTGCCTGGAGTGTACGGGGAGTAAGTGGCTACACCTTC.

This rearrangement joins TRBV9 to TRBJ1-1; weak D call: TRBD1 (5 bases). V was clipped by 0 bases and J by 4 bases, with 13 bases between them. CDR3 length: 15 residues. In germline, CDR1 is SGDLS, CDR2 YYNGEE. CDR3 amino acids: CASSVAGRVSTEAFF. CDR3 nucleotide sequence: TGTGCCAGCAGCGTAGCCGGCAGGGTATCCACTGAAGCTTTCTTT.

The V and J genes are TRBV18 and TRBJ1-5; TRBD1 matches 8 bases. The CDR3 runs to 15 residues. Germline-derived CDR1 and CDR2 are KGHSH and LQKENI. Trimming took 6 bases from V and 4 from J; bases not matched to a gene: 8. DNA of the CDR3: TGTGCCAGCTCTAAGGACAGGGCTCAGAATCAGCCCCAGCATTTT. This sequence encodes CASSKDRAQNQPQHF.

The rearrangement joins TRBV5-6 to TRBJ2-5; 16 bases align to TRBD2. The CDR3 totals 18 residues. Germline-derived CDR1 and CDR2 are SGHDT and YYEEEE. The V segment lost 1 base and the J segment 5 bases; nucleotides outside the gene matches: 8. CDR3 amino acids: CASSLWGLAGGPSETQYF. The CDR3 coding sequence is TGTGCCAGCAGCTTGTGGGGACTAGCGGGGGGGCCTAGTGAGACCCAGTACTTC.

The chain joins TRBV5-1 to TRBJ2-1; 7 bases agree with TRBD1. The CDR3 has 14 amino acids. Germline CDR1 is SGHRS and CDR2 is YFSETQ. The ends lost 6 bases at V and 8 bases at J; junction bases unmatched: 11. DNA of the CDR3: TGCGCCAGCAAGGAACAGGGGTTTCAGGATGAGCAGTTCTTC. Its translation is CASKEQGFQDEQFF.

V and J are TRBV7-8 and TRBJ2-3, with TRBD2 as a possible D gene (5 bases). Trimming took off 7 bases at V and 0 bases at J, with 17 bases between the two ends. The V gene's germline CDR1 is SGHVS and CDR2 FQNEAQ. The CDR3 extends over 16 amino acids. CDR3 residues: CASTLIGGLSTDTQYF. Written as DNA, the CDR3 is TGTGCCAGCACCCTTATCGGCGGGTTGAGCACAGATACGCAGTATTTT.

The rearrangement links TRBV7-2 to TRBJ2-5, with D tentatively TRBD1 (6 bases). The tail of the sequence fits TRBJ2-7 better, so the J call may be wrong. Per the germline V gene, CDR1 is SGHTA and CDR2 is FQGNSA. The CDR3 runs 13 residues. The CDR3 DNA reads as TGTGCCAGCAGCGCAGGACAGAACAACGAGCAGTACTTC. Its protein product is CASSAGQNNEQYF.

The rearrangement uses TRBV5-4 and TRBJ1-2, with D unresolved. V was shortened by 4 bases and J by 0 bases, with 19 bases between the two germline ends. The CDR3 covers 17 residues. CDR1 and CDR2 (germline): SGHNT, YYREEE (reference sequence). CDR3 sequence reads: CASSQEAGQTSNYGYTF. As DNA, the CDR3 is TGTGCCAGCAGCCAGGAGGCCGGGCAGACTTCTAACTATGGCTACACCTTC.

V is TRBV7-3 and J is TRBJ2-1; weak D call: TRBD2 (6 bases). V was pared by 5 bases and J by 2 bases, with 16 bases between. Germline CDR1 is SGHTA and CDR2 is FQGTGA. This CDR3 is 16 amino acids long. The CDR3 nucleotides read TGTGCCAGCAGCGCAAGTCGGACTATTGCCTACAATGAGCAGTTCTTC. Encoded protein: CASSASRTIAYNEQFF.

The genes are TRBV7-2 and TRBJ1-5; 7 nucleotides match TRBD1. Germline V gene sequence: CDR1 SGHTA, CDR2 FQGNSA. V lost 5 bases to trimming and J lost 0 bases; unmatched junction nucleotides: 4. The CDR3 is made up of 15 amino acids. The CDR3 protein is CASSPQGHSNQPQHF. CDR3 nucleotide sequence: TGTGCCAGCAGCCCACAGGGGCATAGCAATCAGCCCCAGCATTTT.

The CDR3 coding sequence is TGTGCCAGCAGCTTAGGGACTAGCGGGGGGATACGGATGAATGAGCAGTTCTTC. Translating gives CASSLGTSGGIRMNEQFF. The gene calls are TRBV11-3 and TRBJ2-1; 14 positions agree with TRBD2. There are 18 residues in the CDR3. With 1 base clipped from V and 7 bases from J, the junction kept 9 bases outside the gene matches. Germline CDR1 SGHNT, CDR2 YENEEA. Combining the CDR3 with reference TRBV11-3 and TRBJ2-1 gives the whole variable domain EAGVVQSPRYKIIEKKQPVAFWCNPISGHNTLYWYLQNLGQGPELLIRYENEEAVDDSQLPKDRFSAERLKGVDSTLKIQPAELGDSAVYLCASSLGTSGGIRMNEQFFGPGTRLTVL.

This clone appeared a few times. V is TRBV6-5 and J is TRBJ2-7; 9 nucleotides align to TRBD1. The CDR3 consists of 14 residues. V dropped 4 bases and J dropped 5; count of bases not matched to a gene: 6. In germline, CDR1 is MNHEY, CDR2 SVGAGI. The CDR3 here is CASSSGTGWNEQYF. For the CDR3, the DNA is TGTGCCAGCAGTTCGGGGACAGGGTGGAACGAGCAGTACTTC.

The V call is TRBV4-1, the J call TRBJ1-4, with D hard to call. Trimming pared 0 bases from V and 0 bases from J, leaving 8 bases between. The V gene's germline CDR1 is MGHRA and CDR2 YSYEKL. The CDR3 loop spans 16 amino acids. As DNA, the CDR3 is TGCGCCAGCAGCCAAGATCACAGATCAACTAATGAAAAACTGTTTTTT. This translates into CASSQDHRSTNEKLFF.

The chain has TRBV30 and TRBJ2-5; 7 bases fit TRBD1. TRBJ2-7 matches the DNA end more closely, so the J call is doubtful. There are 15 residues in the CDR3. Germline V gene sequence: CDR1 GTSNPN, CDR2 SVGIG (reference sequence). The CDR3 sequence is CAWSFGTDSSYEQYF. The CDR3 bases are TGTGCCTGGAGTTTCGGGACAGATTCTTCCTACGAGCAGTACTTC.

This clone is a singleton in its sample. The V call is TRBV9, the J call TRBJ1-2; 8 positions match TRBD1. Germline loops: CDR1 SGDLS, CDR2 YYNGEE. The CDR3 has 17 amino acids. The junction had 9 bases not matched to a gene; V was cut back by 0 bases and J by 2 bases. The CDR3 DNA reads as TGTGCCAGCAGCGTAGATCGGTGGACAGGGTTGAACTATGGCTACACCTTC. It yields the protein CASSVDRWTGLNYGYTF.

This sequence joins TRBV5-6 and TRBJ1-5; D is perhaps TRBD1 (5 bases). The CDR3 sequence is 17 residues long. Germline V gene data show CDR1 as SGHDT and CDR2 as YYEEEE. V lost 1 base and J lost 2, with 16 bases in between. CDR3 nucleotide sequence: TGTGCCAGCAGCTTGCTTTCAGGAGGGGCAGGCAATCAGCCCCAGCATTTT. Its translation: CASSLLSGGAGNQPQHF. Full variable domain (remainder filled in from reference TRBV5-6 and TRBJ1-5): DAGVTQSPTHLIKTRGQQVTLRCSPKSGHDTVSWYQQALGQGPQFIFQYYEEEERQRGNFPDRFSGHQFPNYSSELNVNALLLGDSALYLCASSLLSGGAGNQPQHFGDGTRLSIL.

The rearrangement uses TRBV29-1 and TRBJ1-1, with 7 bases matching TRBD1. The trim removed 5 bases at V and 0 bases at J, leaving 6 bases unmatched. This CDR3 region has 14 residues. Germline CDR1 SQVTM, CDR2 ANQGSEA. CDR3 DNA sequence: TGCAGCGTTAATGGAGGGGGCGTGAACACTGAAGCTTTCTTT. Translation: CSVNGGGVNTEAFF.

This chain joins TRBV9 and TRBJ2-3; 8 nucleotides agree with TRBD2. V lost 0 bases to trimming and J lost 1 base; unmatched junction nucleotides: 4. This CDR3 is built from 16 residues. The germline gives CDR1 SGDLS, CDR2 YYNGEE. The CDR3 loop is CASSVGSSGGTDTQYF. CDR3 nucleotide sequence: TGTGCCAGCAGCGTAGGGAGTAGCGGGGGCACAGATACGCAGTATTTT. The full variable domain, in which reference TRBV9 and TRBJ2-3 provide the parts outside the CDR3, is DSGVTQTPKHLITATGQRVTLRCSPRSGDLSVYWYQQSLDQGLQFLIQYYNGEERAKGNILERFSAQQFPDLHSELNLSSLELGDSALYFCASSVGSSGGTDTQYFGPGTRLTVL.

This chain links TRBV18 with TRBJ1-1, with 9 bases fitting TRBD1. Per the germline V gene, CDR1 is KGHSH and CDR2 is LQKENI. The V segment lost 1 base and the J segment 5 bases; nucleotides outside the gene matches: 8. The CDR3 is 16 residues long. CDR3 nucleotide sequence: TGTGCCAGCTCACCACTAACAGGGGGCGCGTATACTGAAGCTTTCTTT. Residues: CASSPLTGGAYTEAFF.

This clone has just a few counts. This sequence joins TRBV7-8 and TRBJ2-3; 12 bases are shared with TRBD2. The CDR3 consists of 18 residues. After removal of 2 bases from V and 2 bases from J, the junction contained 8 bases not matched to a gene. CDR1 is SGHVS and CDR2 is FQNEAQ in the germline V gene. CDR3 loop: CASSLRVRLAGATDTQYF. The CDR3 region has the DNA TGTGCCAGCAGCTTACGAGTTCGACTAGCGGGGGCCACAGATACGCAGTATTTT.

This clone was detected only a few times. The chain uses TRBV4-3 and TRBJ2-7, with 7 bases matching TRBD1. Germline values: CDR1 LGHNA, CDR2 YSLEER. V trimming: 2 bases; J trimming: 3 bases; junction bases outside the gene matches: 7. The CDR3 extends over 15 amino acids. CDR3 sequence (DNA): TGCGCCAGCAGCCAACCTCCGGGACAGAGCTACGAGCAGTACTTC. It codes for CASSQPPGQSYEQYF.